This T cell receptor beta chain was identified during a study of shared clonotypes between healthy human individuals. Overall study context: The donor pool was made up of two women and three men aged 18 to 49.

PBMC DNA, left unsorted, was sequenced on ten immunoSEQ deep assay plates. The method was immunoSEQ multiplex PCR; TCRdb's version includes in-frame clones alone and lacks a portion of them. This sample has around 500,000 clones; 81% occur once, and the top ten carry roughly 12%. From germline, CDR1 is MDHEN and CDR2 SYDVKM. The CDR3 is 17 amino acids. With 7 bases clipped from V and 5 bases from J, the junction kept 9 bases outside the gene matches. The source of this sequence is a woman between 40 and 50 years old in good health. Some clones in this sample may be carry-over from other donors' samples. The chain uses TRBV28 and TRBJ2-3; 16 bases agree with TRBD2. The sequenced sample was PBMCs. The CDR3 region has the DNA TGTGCCAGCACCGAGGGACTAGCGGGAGGGTGGGGAGATACGCAGTATTTT. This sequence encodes CASTEGLAGGWGDTQYF.